This is a list of T cell receptor beta chains from one sample in a study of T cell repertoires in cytomegalovirus infection. MiXCR, applied by TCRdb to the reads, yields one record per CDR3 protein. The table includes about 180,000 distinct CDR3 sequences, approximately 18% detected once. The sequenced material came from CD8+ T cells from PBMCs. The source is a human donor in good health (CMV status not recorded). Some clones in this sample may be carry-over from other donors' samples. Each CDR3 is given with its conserved first and last residue.

J,V,CDR3
TRBJ1-2,TRBV6-2/TRBV6-3,CASSPSNYGYTF
TRBJ2-1,TRBV7-9,CASSLGTGVNEQFF
TRBJ2-1,TRBV4-3,CASSQDIRSPSINEQFF
TRBJ1-5,TRBV5-1,CASSLSGVNQPQHF
TRBJ1-4,TRBV7-1,CASSSSEKLFF
TRBJ2-2,TRBV7-9,CASPKGDLNTGELFF
TRBJ2-1,TRBV7-9,CASSLGLAANNEQFF
TRBJ2-7,TRBV10-1,CASSVGTGVDEQYF
TRBJ2-7,TRBV11-2,CASSSGLAGPEQYF
TRBJ1-4,TRBV2,CASSLRSLGEKLFF
TRBJ2-2,TRBV14,CASSQAIKAELFF
TRBJ2-5,TRBV6-2/TRBV6-3,CASSSPGLAGGLEETQYF
TRBJ2-5,TRBV2,CASSLTRQETQYF
TRBJ1-1,TRBV7-6,CASSNNRGLGNTEAFF
TRBJ1-2,TRBV7-2,CASSGNLGHYGYTF
TRBJ2-7,TRBV27,CASSLRASYEQYF
TRBJ2-1,TRBV4-1,CASSQDQLAGGAYNEQFF
TRBJ2-5,TRBV11-2,CASSLVPWQETQYF
TRBJ2-1,TRBV6-2/TRBV6-3,CASSWSRGYEQFF
TRBJ1-2,TRBV29-1,CSVEKGPANTF
TRBJ2-2,TRBV7-3,CASSSTNTGELFF
TRBJ2-7,TRBV7-8,CASSLGAGRTATYEQYF
TRBJ2-1,TRBV7-3,CASSSSGANEQFF
TRBJ1-5,TRBV7-9,CASSGGPSNQPQHF
TRBJ2-2,TRBV9,CASSVDRRGEGTGELFF
TRBJ2-7,TRBV13,CASSVGDRAYEQYF
TRBJ2-7,TRBV20-1,CSARDQAAGRHEQYF
TRBJ2-1,TRBV14,CASNKLPGLEQFF
TRBJ1-1,TRBV19,CASSIEPGLNTEAFF
TRBJ2-1,TRBV6-2/TRBV6-3,CASSSSEVGPYNEQFF
TRBJ1-6,TRBV7-8,CASSLDPVVRSPLHF
TRBJ1-1,TRBV28,CASRNIRGENTEAFF
TRBJ2-3,TRBV27,CASSLEVRGLDTQYF
TRBJ1-1,TRBV13,CASSSGTGSMNTEAFF
TRBJ1-4,TRBV7-3,CVSSLMGESTNEKLFF
TRBJ1-1,TRBV7-9,CASSLALRANTEAFF
TRBJ2-3,TRBV7-9,CASRPGQGEDTQYF
TRBJ2-7,TRBV11-2,CASSLGAQAGVKDEQYF
TRBJ1-5,TRBV6-2/TRBV6-3,CASSYSRTRASRYQPQHF
TRBJ1-1,TRBV7-8,CASSRLADPNTEAFF
TRBJ2-1,TRBV19,CASSIRGYHNEQFF
TRBJ1-1,TRBV6-6,CASSGTGSEAFF
TRBJ1-3,TRBV7-2,CASSTYYGGGNTIYF
TRBJ1-3,TRBV15,CATSRDHGRKGSSGNTIYF
TRBJ1-2,TRBV7-8,CASSLGVLGGHGYTF
TRBJ1-2,TRBV6-6,CASSYSTGQGSGYTF
TRBJ2-5,TRBV29-1,CSVEVAKPPQTTQYF
TRBJ2-2,TRBV7-2,CASSWGYTGELFF
TRBJ1-1,TRBV12-3/TRBV12-4,CASSFQGAHTEAFF